The sequence of this T cell receptor beta chain was determined in a study of early T cells in non-severe SARS-CoV-2 infection. Study-level information: The sequenced material was bulk RNA from unsorted whole blood, and its chains were unpaired.

This clonotype was seen ten or more times. Trimming shortened V by 1 base and J by 7 bases, and 22 bases separated the two germline ends. Germline V lookup: CDR1 SEHNR, CDR2 FQNEAQ (reference sequence). The CDR3 contains 17 residues. Individually, cDNA molecules had unique molecular identifiers attached to them. One entry per CDR3 protein, called by TCRdb with MiXCR from the 5' RACE reads. The data show 65,000 to 95,000 distinct CDR3 sequences, 4.5% to 6% seen once. The source material was whole blood, sampled at baseline. This chain uses TRBV7-9 with TRBJ1-1; TRBD1 might be the D (6 bases). The sequence derives from an adult who was a healthcare worker with PCR-confirmed SARS-CoV-2 infection or an uninfected control (not recorded which). CDR3 amino acids: CASSLDVLASGGIEAFF. CDR3 nucleotides: TGTGCCAGCAGCTTAGATGTTTTGGCGTCGGGGGGCATTGAAGCTTTCTTT.